This TCR beta chain was sequenced for a study of PD-1 blockade in classical Hodgkin lymphoma (dated by TCRdb to about 2020). Regarding the study in general: Nivolumab dosing was 3 mg/kg intravenously every 2 weeks, continuing until either disease progression or unacceptable toxicity. The study used CyTOF and TCR beta sequencing to define a peripheral blood immune signature of response to PD-1 blockade in classical Hodgkin lymphoma.

The Qiagen DNeasy kit was used to extract genomic DNA from unsorted PBMCs and from the negatively selected CD4+ and CD8+ fractions. Amplification of TCR beta CDR3 regions was done by immunoSEQ multiplex PCR with primers that anneal to V and J segments. A synthetic immune receptor repertoire was used to minimize amplification bias, and any remaining bias was removed computationally after sequencing. The source study handled its data this way. Custom Python scripts were used to quantify repertoire diversity as the Shannon entropy index. The unsorted, CD4+ and CD8+ repertoires were each analyzed separately, with the exception of combined analyses, where CD4+ and CD8+ sequences were merged in silico. A clone was considered expanded if an increase in frequency of at least 2-fold after treatment relative to C1D1 was found, and a pseudocount of 0.5 was applied to clones undetected at baseline. Clones with 0 or 1 copy at C1D1 were defined as singleton clones, while clones with 2 or more copies were defined as non-singleton clones. By matching protein sequences in sorted samples from the same patient, clones expanded in unsorted samples were annotated as CD4+, CD8+ or unknown. Wilcoxon tests on paired samples were used to test diversity changes from C1D1 to C4D1. TCRdb holds this immuneACCESS table with in-frame rearrangements only. Some clones are missing; in checked studies, unresolved V genes explain under half, and the rest has no known cause. The V and J calls and clone size come from that table; D and trimming were worked out from the DNA. In this sample the table shows around 91,000 clones, approximately 88% of which occur a single time. The top ten constitute less than 25% of the sample.

Explained via the paper, the time point label denotes: cycle 1 day 1 (C1D1), immediately before nivolumab initiation. All trial patients had relapsed after autologous stem cell transplantation, with cohorts A, B and C differing in prior brentuximab vedotin exposure. The trial cohort included 55 to 65 patients with relapsed/refractory classical Hodgkin lymphoma, and each patient had a best overall response of complete response, partial response or progressive disease. In the multi-cohort phase II CheckMate 205 trial, trial patients received single-agent nivolumab. Best overall response was determined by an independent review committee according to the 2007 International Working Group response criteria. Trial PBMCs were obtained immediately prior to nivolumab initiation (C1D1) and on therapy at cycle 2 day 1 and cycle 4 day 1. Peripheral blood was collected in 8 mL Vacutainer Cell Preparation Tubes, from which PBMCs were isolated by centrifugation and then cryopreserved.

Reading from cysteine to phenylalanine, the CDR3 counts 13 amino acids. Only the CDR3 portion is preserved as DNA: 39 bases, with reading frame beginning at the first base. From a lookup of the germline V gene, CDR1 and CDR2 are MDHEN and SYDVKM. The junction shows trimming of 5 bases on V and 4 bases on J, plus 12 bases between the germline ends. Overall study outcomes, separate from this receptor: The study covered only a single clinical trial cohort, and the causes of the repertoire differences, possibly disease activity or prior therapy, were still not defined. By C4D1, a significant rise was seen in CD4+ TCR diversity but not in CD8+ TCR diversity (p=0.0027 vs p=0.16), and the rise was most apparent among complete responders (p=0.02). Diversity was lower in patients who began nivolumab less than 1 year after ASCT, so these patients were left out of later analyses to avoid confounding by immune reconstitution. Among trial patients, those achieving complete response had baseline diversity similar to that of newly diagnosed patients, while diversity was significantly lower in partial responders and progressors. Baseline TCR diversity was reported as lower in newly diagnosed patients than in healthy donors, and lower still in relapsed/refractory patients.

With respect to this clone: Its antigen is currently not known. The sample holds no much larger clone one base away, and base qualities are not on file.

The chain is encoded by TRBV28 joined to TRBJ2-7; perhaps TRBD2 is the D gene, with 5 bases matching. The starting material was peripheral blood mononuclear cells (PBMCs), obtained at baseline. The clonotype originates from a human donor with classical Hodgkin lymphoma. The CDR3: CASSQGSLYEQYF. Here is the DNA: TGTGCCAGCAGTCAAGGGAGTTTATACGAGCAGTACTTC.